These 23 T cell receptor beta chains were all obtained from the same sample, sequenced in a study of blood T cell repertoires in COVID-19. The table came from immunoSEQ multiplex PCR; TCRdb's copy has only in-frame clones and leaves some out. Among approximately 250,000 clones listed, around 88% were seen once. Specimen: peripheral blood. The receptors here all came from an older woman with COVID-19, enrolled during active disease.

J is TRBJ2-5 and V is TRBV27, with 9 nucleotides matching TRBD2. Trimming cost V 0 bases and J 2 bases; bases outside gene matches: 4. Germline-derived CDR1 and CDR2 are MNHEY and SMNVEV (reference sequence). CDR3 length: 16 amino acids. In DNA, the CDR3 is TGTGCCAGCAGTTTATCGGGGCTAGCGGGGCAAGAGACCCAGTACTTC. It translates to CASSLSGLAGQETQYF.

CDR3 nucleotide sequence: TGTGCCAGCAGCCACTTTCAGGGCCAAATTAGCAATCAGCCCCAGCATTTT. It is translated as CASSHFQGQISNQPQHF. This sequence joins TRBV5-6 and TRBJ1-5; tentatively, D is TRBD1 (5 bases). Germline V gene sequence: CDR1 SGHDT, CDR2 YYEEEE. Trimming left V 4 bases short and J 0 bases short, with 17 bases between. The CDR3 runs to 17 residues.

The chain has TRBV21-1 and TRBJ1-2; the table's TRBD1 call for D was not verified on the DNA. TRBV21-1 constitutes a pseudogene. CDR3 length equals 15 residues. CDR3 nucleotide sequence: TGTGCCAGCAGCATGAGGACAGAACCTAACTATGGCTACACCTTC. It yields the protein CASSMRTEPNYGYTF.

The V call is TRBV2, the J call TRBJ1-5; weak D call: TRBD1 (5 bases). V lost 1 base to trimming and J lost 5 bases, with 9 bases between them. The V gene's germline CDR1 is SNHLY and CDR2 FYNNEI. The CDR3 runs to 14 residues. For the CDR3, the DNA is TGTGCCAGCAGTGAAGGGAGGGGCGATCAGCCCCAGCATTTT. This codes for CASSEGRGDQPQHF.

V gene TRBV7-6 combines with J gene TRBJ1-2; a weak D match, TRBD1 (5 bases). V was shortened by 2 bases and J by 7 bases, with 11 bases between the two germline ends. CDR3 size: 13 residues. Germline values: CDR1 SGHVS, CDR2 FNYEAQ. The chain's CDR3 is CASSLTTDSGYTF. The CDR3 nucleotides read TGTGCCAGCAGCTTAACGACAGATAGTGGCTACACCTTC.

The CDR3 DNA reads as TGTGCCAGCAGCCCTCGGGGGGCCGGGGAGCTGTTTTTT. Its translation: CASSPRGAGELFF. The chain recombines TRBV28 with TRBJ2-2; TRBD2 aligns across 7 bases. This CDR3 is 13 amino acids long. With 6 bases clipped from V and 6 bases from J, the junction kept 4 bases outside the gene matches. Germline assignment: CDR1 MDHEN and CDR2 SYDVKM.

Written as DNA, the CDR3 is TGTGCCAGTAGTACTAGCGGGGTGATCGTCGGAGAGCAGTTCTTC. As protein: CASSTSGVIVGEQFF. J is TRBJ2-1 and V is TRBV19, with 9 bases identical to TRBD2. Germline V gene data show CDR1 as LNHDA and CDR2 as SQIVND (reference sequence). The V gene end was trimmed by 4 bases and the J gene end by 10 bases; junction bases not matched to a gene: 11. CDR3 size: 15 residues. The variable domain in full, completed from reference TRBV19 and TRBJ2-1, reads DGGITQSPKYLFRKEGQNVTLSCEQNLNHDAMYWYRQDPGQGLRLIYYSQIVNDFQKGDIAEGYSVSREKKESFPLTVTSAQKNPTAFYLCASSTSGVIVGEQFFGPGTRLTVL.

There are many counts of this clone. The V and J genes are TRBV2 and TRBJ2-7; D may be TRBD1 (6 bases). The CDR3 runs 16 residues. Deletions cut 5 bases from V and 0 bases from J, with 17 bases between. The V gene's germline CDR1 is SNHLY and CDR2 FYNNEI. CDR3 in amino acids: CASSPNKQGYSYEQYF. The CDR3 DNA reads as TGTGCCAGCAGTCCCAATAAACAGGGCTACTCCTACGAGCAGTACTTC.

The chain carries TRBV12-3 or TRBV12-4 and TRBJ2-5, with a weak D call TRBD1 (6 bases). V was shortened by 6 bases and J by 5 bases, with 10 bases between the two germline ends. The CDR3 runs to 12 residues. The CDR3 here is CASSTRGETQYF. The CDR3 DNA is TGTGCCAGCAGCACCAGGGGTGAGACCCAGTACTTC.

This CDR3 reads CASSLASGQYGYTF. CDR3 DNA: TGTGCCAGCAGCTTGGCATCGGGACAGTATGGCTACACCTTC. The J gene is TRBJ1-2, the V gene TRBV5-6; 7 positions agree with TRBD1. The CDR3 sequence is 14 residues long. Germline CDR1 is SGHDT and CDR2 is YYEEEE. V dropped 0 bases and J dropped 5; count of bases not matched to a gene: 4.

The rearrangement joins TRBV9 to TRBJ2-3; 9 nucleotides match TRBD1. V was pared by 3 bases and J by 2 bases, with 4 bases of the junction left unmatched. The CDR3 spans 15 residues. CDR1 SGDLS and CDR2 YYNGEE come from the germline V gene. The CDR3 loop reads CASSEQGATTDTQYF. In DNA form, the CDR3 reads TGTGCCAGCAGCGAACAGGGGGCGACCACAGATACGCAGTATTTT.

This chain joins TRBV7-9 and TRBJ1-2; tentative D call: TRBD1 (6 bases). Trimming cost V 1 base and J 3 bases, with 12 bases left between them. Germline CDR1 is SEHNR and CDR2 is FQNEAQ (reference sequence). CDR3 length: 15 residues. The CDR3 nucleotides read TGTGCCAGCAGCTTAGGAGACAGGCTGGACTATGGCTACACCTTC. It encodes CASSLGDRLDYGYTF.

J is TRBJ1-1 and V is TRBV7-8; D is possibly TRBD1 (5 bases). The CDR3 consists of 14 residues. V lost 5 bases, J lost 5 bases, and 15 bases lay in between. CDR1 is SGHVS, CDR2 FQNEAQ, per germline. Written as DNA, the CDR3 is TGTGCCAGCAGCCCCGTGGGGGGTAGTACTGAAGCTTTCTTT. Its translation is CASSPVGGSTEAFF. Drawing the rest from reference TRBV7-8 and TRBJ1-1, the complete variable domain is GAGVSQSPRYKVAKRGQDVALRCDPISGHVSLFWYQQALGQGPEFLTYFQNEAQLDKSGLPSDRFFAERPEGSVSTLKIQRTQQEDSAVYLCASSPVGGSTEAFFGQGTRLTVV.

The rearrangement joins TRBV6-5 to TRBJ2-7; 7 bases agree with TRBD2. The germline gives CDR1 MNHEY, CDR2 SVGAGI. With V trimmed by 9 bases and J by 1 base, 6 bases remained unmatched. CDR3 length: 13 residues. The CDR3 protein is CASRLATSYEQYF. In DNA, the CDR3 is TGTGCCAGTAGACTAGCCACTTCCTACGAGCAGTACTTC.

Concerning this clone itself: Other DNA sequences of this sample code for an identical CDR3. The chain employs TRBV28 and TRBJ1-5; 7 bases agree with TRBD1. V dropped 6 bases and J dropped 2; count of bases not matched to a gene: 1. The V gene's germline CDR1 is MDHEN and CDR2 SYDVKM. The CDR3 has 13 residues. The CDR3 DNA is TGTGCCAGCAGAACAGGGGGCAATCAGCCCCAGCATTTT. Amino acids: CASRTGGNQPQHF.

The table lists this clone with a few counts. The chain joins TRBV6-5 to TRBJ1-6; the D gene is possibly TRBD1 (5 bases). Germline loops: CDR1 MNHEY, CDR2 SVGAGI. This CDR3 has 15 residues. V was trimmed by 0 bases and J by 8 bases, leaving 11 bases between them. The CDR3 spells CASSYSGRVDSPLHF. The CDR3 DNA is TGTGCCAGCAGTTACTCGGGCAGGGTAGATTCACCCCTCCACTTT.

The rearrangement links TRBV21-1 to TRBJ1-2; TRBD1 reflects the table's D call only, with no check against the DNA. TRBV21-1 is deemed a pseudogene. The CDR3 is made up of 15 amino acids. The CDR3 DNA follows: TGTGCCAGCAGCGACCGGGACAGGGCCGTTTATGGCTACACCTTC. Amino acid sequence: CASSDRDRAVYGYTF.

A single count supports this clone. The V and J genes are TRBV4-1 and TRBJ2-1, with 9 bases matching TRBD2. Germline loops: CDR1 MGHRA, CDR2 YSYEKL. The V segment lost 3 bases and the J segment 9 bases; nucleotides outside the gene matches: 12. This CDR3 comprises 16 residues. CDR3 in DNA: TGCGCCAGCAGCCAGGCGTTGGGCGGGGGGGCCACTGAGCAGTTCTTC. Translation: CASSQALGGGATEQFF.

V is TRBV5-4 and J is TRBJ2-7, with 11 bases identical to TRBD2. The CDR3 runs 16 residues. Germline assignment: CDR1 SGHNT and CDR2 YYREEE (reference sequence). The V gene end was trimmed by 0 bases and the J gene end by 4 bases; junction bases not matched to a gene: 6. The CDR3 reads CASSLASGGPYYEQYF. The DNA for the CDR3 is TGTGCCAGCAGCTTGGCTAGCGGGGGGCCCTATTACGAGCAGTACTTC.

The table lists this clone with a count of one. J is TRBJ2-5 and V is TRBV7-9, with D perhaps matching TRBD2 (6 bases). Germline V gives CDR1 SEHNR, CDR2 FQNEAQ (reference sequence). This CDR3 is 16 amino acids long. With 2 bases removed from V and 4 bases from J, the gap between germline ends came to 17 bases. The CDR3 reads CASSLRGGVMAETQYF. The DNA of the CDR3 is TGTGCCAGCAGCTTACGGGGCGGGGTCATGGCAGAGACCCAGTACTTC.

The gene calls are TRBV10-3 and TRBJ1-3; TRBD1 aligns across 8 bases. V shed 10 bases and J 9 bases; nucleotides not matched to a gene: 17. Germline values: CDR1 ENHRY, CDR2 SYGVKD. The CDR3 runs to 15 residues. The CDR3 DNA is TGTGCCACCACCCTTAGAGAACAGGGGGTAGGCACCATATATTTT. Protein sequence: CATTLREQGVGTIYF.

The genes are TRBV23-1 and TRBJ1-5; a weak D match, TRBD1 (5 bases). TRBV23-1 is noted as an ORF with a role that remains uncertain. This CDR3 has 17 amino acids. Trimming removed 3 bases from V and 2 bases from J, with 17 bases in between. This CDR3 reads CASSQEFRVRGNQPQHF. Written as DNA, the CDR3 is TGCGCCAGCAGTCAGGAGTTCAGGGTTCGGGGCAATCAGCCCCAGCATTTT.

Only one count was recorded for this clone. CDR3 region: CASSFGGNTEAFF. In nucleotides, the CDR3 is TGTGCCAGCAGCTTCGGGGGGAACACTGAAGCTTTCTTT. V and J are TRBV11-2 and TRBJ1-1; a possible D gene is TRBD1 (5 bases). CDR1 is SGHAT, CDR2 FQNNGV, per germline. V lost 3 bases, J lost 1 base, and 6 bases lay in between. CDR3 length: 13 residues.